The following is a TCR beta chain sequence with its context. No antigen is known for it. This record belongs to a study of cytomegalovirus exposure and HLA in healthy donors. General observations from the study: Associated with cytomegalovirus, according to the listing, were around 160 TCR beta chains. First-cohort TCR clusters tended to co-occur in the 120 or so validation repertoires, a later analysis found.

The CDR3 totals 15 residues. J was trimmed by 4 bases and V by 6 bases; bases with no gene match: 9. Germline V gene data show CDR1 as MNHNY and CDR2 as SVGAGI (reference sequence). Produced via immunoSEQ multiplex PCR; TCRdb's table is partial and in-frame only. The data contain around 130,000 clones, over 85% of them singletons. Sequencing was done on a sample of PBMCs. This sequence joins TRBV6-6 and TRBJ2-3, with 8 nucleotides matching TRBD2. This TCR came from a man under 40 in good health and CMV-seronegative. CDR3 DNA: TGTGCCAGCAGCCGGGGGGGGGCCGGGGCAGATACGCAGTATTTT. Its translation: CASSRGGAGADTQYF.